The 27 T cell receptor beta chains below were found in one sample sequenced in a study of somatic reversion in DOCK8 deficiency. From approximately 100 ng genomic DNA, TRB libraries were made by one-step EuroClonality-NGS amplicon PCR. TCRdb fed the multiplex PCR reads into MiXCR, producing one record per CDR3 protein. This sample has over a thousand distinct CDR3 sequences, with approximately 17% found just once. Sequenced sample: blood. These receptors all come from a human donor with DOCK8 deficiency.

Many counts were recorded for this clonotype. The chain uses TRBV7-9 and TRBJ1-1; no clear D. Germline CDR1 reads SEHNR; CDR2 reads FQNEAQ (reference sequence). Trimming took 2 bases from V and 6 from J, leaving 7 bases between them. The CDR3 runs 12 residues. CDR3 DNA sequence: TGTGCCAGCAGCTTAAATTTCGCTGAAGCTTTCTTT. This translates into CASSLNFAEAFF.

The chain is built from TRBV27 and TRBJ2-6, with 7 bases identical to TRBD1. Germline assignment: CDR1 MNHEY and CDR2 SMNVEV (reference sequence). The V and J ends lost 4 bases and 0 bases, in that order; junction bases with no gene match: 12. This CDR3 comprises 19 residues. The CDR3 loop reads CASSSSGTASNSGANVLTF. In DNA, the CDR3 is TGTGCCAGCAGTTCATCCGGGACAGCGAGTAACTCTGGGGCCAACGTCCTGACTTTC.

At least ten counts were recorded for this clonotype. The V gene is TRBV19, the J gene TRBJ2-7, with TRBD1 as a possible D gene (5 bases). CDR3 length: 15 amino acids. Per the germline V gene, CDR1 is LNHDA and CDR2 is SQIVND (reference sequence). Trimming left V 3 bases short and J 3 bases short, with 15 bases between. This CDR3 is CASSIRWQGSYEQYF. CDR3 DNA: TGTGCCAGTAGTATTAGGTGGCAGGGCAGCTACGAGCAGTACTTC.

Comment on this clonotype: A much larger clone lies one base from this, so it may be a read error. The chain links TRBV7-9 to TRBJ1-5; D is perhaps TRBD1 (5 bases). V was pared by 4 bases and J by 6 bases, with 16 bases between. The germline V gene encodes CDR1 SEHNR and CDR2 FQNEAQ (reference sequence). This CDR3 contains 15 residues. Here the CDR3 DNA reads TGTGCCAGCAGCTCCTTCCCGGGGCTGAGTCAGCCCCAGCATTTT. Translated: CASSSFPGLSQPQHF.

This clonotype is labeled as large (0.1 to 1%). J is TRBJ1-1 and V is TRBV7-9; D not resolved. The CDR3 runs to 15 residues. The V end lost 1 base, the J end lost 1 base, and 10 bases lay between the germline ends. Germline loops: CDR1 SEHNR, CDR2 FQNEAQ (reference sequence). The CDR3 here is CASSLVGPGNTEAFF. In DNA, the CDR3 is TGTGCCAGCAGCTTAGTAGGACCCGGGAACACTGAAGCTTTCTTT. The whole variable domain, remainder taken from reference TRBV7-9 and TRBJ1-1, is DTGVSQNPRHKITKRGQNVTFRCDPISEHNRLYWYRQTLGQGPEFLTYFQNEAQLEKSRLLSDRFSAERPKGSFSTLEIQRTEQGDSAMYLCASSLVGPGNTEAFFGQGTRLTVV.

This clonotype was picked up a small number of times. The gene calls are TRBV19 and TRBJ1-2; D is perhaps TRBD1 (5 bases). The CDR3 has 15 amino acids. V dropped 7 bases and J dropped 4 bases, with 19 bases sitting between them. Germline lookup yields CDR1 LNHDA and CDR2 SQIVND (reference sequence). The CDR3 spells CASTPDRSEGYGYTF. The DNA of the CDR3 is TGTGCCAGTACCCCTGACAGATCTGAAGGCTATGGCTACACCTTC.

This clonotype counts as medium-sized. The rearrangement uses TRBV11-2 and TRBJ2-7; tentative D call: TRBD2 (6 bases). The CDR3 covers 15 residues. Trimming shortened V by 1 base and J by 0 bases, and 10 bases separated the two germline ends. Looked up from germline, CDR1 is SGHAT and CDR2 is FQNNGV. This chain's CDR3 is CASSLGASDSYEQYF. In nucleotides, the CDR3 is TGTGCCAGCAGCTTAGGGGCTAGCGACTCCTACGAGCAGTACTTC. The full variable domain, with the rest looked up from reference TRBV11-2 and TRBJ2-7, is EAGVAQSPRYKIIEKRQSVAFWCNPISGHATLYWYQQILGQGPKLLIQFQNNGVVDDSQLPKDRFSAERLKGVDSTLKIQPAKLEDSAVYLCASSLGASDSYEQYFGPGTRLTVT.

This clonotype showed up just a few times. The CDR3 nucleotides read TGTGCCAGCAGTTACCAGGTCAGGGAATTGAGCTACACCTTC. This encodes CASSYQVRELSYTF. The chain recombines TRBV6-2 or TRBV6-3 with TRBJ1-2; D may be TRBD1 (5 bases). The V end was cut by 2 bases, the J end by 9 bases, with 16 bases between. CDR3 length equals 14 residues. CDR1 and CDR2 (germline): MNHEY, SVGEGT.

The rearrangement uses TRBV12-5 and TRBJ2-7; D possibly corresponds to TRBD1 (7 bases). The CDR3 length is 14 residues. The V gene's germline CDR1 is LGHNT and CDR2 FRNRAP. The V and J ends lost 5 bases and 5 bases respectively, with 16 bases between them. The CDR3 loop is CASGLQGSGDEQYF. Written as DNA, the CDR3 is TGTGCTAGTGGTCTACAGGGGTCGGGGGACGAGCAGTACTTC.

In this sample, this clonotype is medium-sized. This rearrangement joins TRBV28 to TRBJ1-4; TRBD1 aligns across 12 bases. Germline assignment: CDR1 MDHEN and CDR2 SYDVKM. With 5 bases clipped from V and 7 bases from J, the junction kept 8 bases outside the gene matches. The CDR3 is 16 residues long. The CDR3 here is CASSRGTGGASEKLFF. The CDR3 DNA sequence: TGTGCCAGCAGTAGAGGGACAGGGGGCGCGTCTGAAAAACTGTTTTTT.

This clonotype has more than one count but fewer than ten. With only one base between it and a far larger clone, this is likely a read error. The chain is built from TRBV30 and TRBJ1-6, with 8 bases fitting TRBD1. The CDR3 spans 14 residues. Germline V CDR1 and CDR2: GTSNPN, SVGIG (reference sequence). The DNA for the CDR3 is TGTGCCTGGAATTTACAGGGGGGAAGCGCTGAAGCTCTCTTT. It codes for CAWNLQGGSAEALF.

This clonotype was counted only a few times. The V call is TRBV18, the J call TRBJ1-4; TRBD1 is a possible D gene (6 bases). Between the trimmed V and J ends, which lost 1 base and 6 bases, there was a span of 12 bases. Germline V gene sequence: CDR1 KGHSH, CDR2 LQKENI. CDR3 size: 15 residues. CDR3 protein: CASSPLSGADEKLFF. CDR3 DNA sequence: TGTGCCAGCTCACCACTTTCAGGGGCGGATGAAAAACTGTTTTTT.

Ten or more counts support this clonotype. CDR3 nucleotides: TGTGCCAGCAGTTCTCAAAACACTGAAGCTTTCTTT. Translating it yields CASSSQNTEAFF. The chain recombines TRBV6-6 with TRBJ1-1, with D uncertain. The CDR3 contains 12 residues. The germline V and J ends were trimmed by 4 bases and 2 bases, with 5 bases remaining between them. The germline gives CDR1 MNHNY, CDR2 SVGAGI (reference sequence).

This clonotype appeared many times. The rearrangement links TRBV30 to TRBJ1-1, with a possible D match to TRBD1 (5 bases). Germline V gene lookup returns CDR1 GTSNPN and CDR2 SVGIG (reference sequence). The CDR3 is 14 amino acids. V was shortened by 2 bases and J by 0 bases, with 10 bases between the two germline ends. The CDR3 DNA sequence: TGTGCCTGGAGTCTCACGACAGTGAACACTGAAGCTTTCTTT. Translating it yields CAWSLTTVNTEAFF.

V and J are TRBV29-1 and TRBJ2-7; a possible D gene is TRBD2 (6 bases). The germline V gene has CDR1 SQVTM and CDR2 ANQGSEA. The CDR3 has 16 amino acids. V shed 1 base and J shed 1 base, with 17 bases lying between them. The CDR3 sequence is CSVEGTQGGGSYEQYF. CDR3 sequence (DNA): TGCAGCGTTGAAGGAACCCAGGGAGGAGGGTCCTACGAGCAGTACTTC.

This clonotype was seen a handful of times. Possible read error: a much larger clone is one base away. This chain joins TRBV6-2 or TRBV6-3 and TRBJ1-5; perhaps TRBD1 as D (6 bases). This CDR3 region has 16 residues. CDR1 is MNHEY, CDR2 SVGEGT, per germline. The V end was cut by 4 bases, the J end by 0 bases, with 13 bases between. The CDR3 reads CASSFYGQNSNQPQHF. Here the CDR3 DNA reads TGTGCCAGCAGTTTCTACGGACAGAATAGCAATCAGCCCCAGCATTTT.

By share, this clonotype ranks as medium-sized. The gene calls are TRBV7-9 and TRBJ1-6, with D perhaps matching TRBD1 (6 bases). This CDR3 has 20 amino acids. The V gene lost 3 bases and the J gene lost 0 bases, with 21 bases spanning the gap. Looked up from germline, CDR1 is SEHNR and CDR2 is FQNEAQ (reference sequence). This CDR3 is CASSFTLGTPKSSYNSPLHF. The CDR3 coding sequence is TGTGCCAGCAGCTTCACCCTCGGGACACCTAAGAGCTCCTATAATTCACCCCTCCACTTT. Looking up the rest from reference TRBV7-9 and TRBJ1-6 gives the full variable domain: DTGVSQNPRHKITKRGQNVTFRCDPISEHNRLYWYRQTLGQGPEFLTYFQNEAQLEKSRLLSDRFSAERPKGSFSTLEIQRTEQGDSAMYLCASSFTLGTPKSSYNSPLHFGNGTRLTVT.

This clonotype is categorized as medium-sized. J is TRBJ1-1 and V is TRBV20-1; 7 positions agree with TRBD1. The V gene's germline CDR1 is DFQATT and CDR2 SNEGSKA (reference sequence). This CDR3 region has 13 residues. V shed 4 bases, J shed 5 bases, and the junction held 7 bases outside the gene matches. CDR3 bases: TGCAGTGCTATCAGGGGGATGGGGACTGAAGCTTTCTTT. Translating gives CSAIRGMGTEAFF.

By sample fraction, this clonotype is large. The V call is TRBV11-2, the J call TRBJ1-1; D is uncertain. The CDR3 is 11 residues long. With 3 bases removed from V and 9 bases from J, the gap between germline ends came to 8 bases. The germline V gene has CDR1 SGHAT and CDR2 FQNNGV. CDR3 protein: CASSLTEKAFF. CDR3 sequence (DNA): TGTGCCAGCAGCTTGACTGAAAAAGCTTTCTTT.

By frequency in the sample, this clonotype is large (0.1 to 1%). The rearrangement links TRBV11-2 to TRBJ1-6; D unresolved. Germline V gene lookup returns CDR1 SGHAT and CDR2 FQNNGV. Trimming took 7 bases from V and 1 from J, leaving 11 bases between them. The CDR3 is 15 amino acids. CDR3 nucleotides: TGTGCCAGCACTCTTTGGTGGTCCTATAATTCACCCCTCCACTTT. The encoded protein is CASTLWWSYNSPLHF.

The sample holds many counts of this clonotype. The chain recombines TRBV6-2 or TRBV6-3 with TRBJ1-5; 9 positions agree with TRBD1. After removal of 5 bases from V and 3 bases from J, the junction contained 11 bases not matched to a gene. This CDR3 has 17 residues. The germline CDR1 and CDR2 sequences are MNHEY and SVGEGT. This CDR3 reads CASSPQDGTGINQPQHF. CDR3 nucleotide sequence: TGTGCCAGCAGTCCGCAAGATGGGACAGGGATCAATCAGCCCCAGCATTTT.

This clonotype has a handful of counts. The V gene is TRBV5-6, the J gene TRBJ2-7, with D possibly matching TRBD1 (5 bases). This CDR3 comprises 15 residues. Trimming stripped 2 bases from V and 6 bases from J, with 18 bases between. Germline V lookup: CDR1 SGHDT, CDR2 YYEEEE. CDR3 protein: CASSFTGAGWGEQYF. In DNA form, the CDR3 reads TGTGCCAGCAGCTTCACAGGTGCAGGGTGGGGCGAGCAGTACTTC.

The V gene is TRBV6-2 or TRBV6-3, the J gene TRBJ1-2; the D is unclear. Trimming left V 6 bases short and J 2 bases short, with 4 bases between. CDR3 length equals 11 residues. Germline assignment: CDR1 MNHEY and CDR2 SVGEGT. The chain's CDR3 is CASSLNYGYTF. As DNA, the CDR3 is TGTGCCAGCAGCCTCAACTATGGCTACACCTTC.

V and J are TRBV3-1 and TRBJ2-4; D ambiguous. Germline V gives CDR1 LGHDT, CDR2 YNNKEL (reference sequence). The CDR3 is 12 residues long. V lost 0 bases and J 9 bases, leaving 6 bases between the germline ends. The CDR3 is CASSQEKSIQYF. CDR3 bases: TGTGCCAGCAGCCAAGAGAAGAGCATTCAGTACTTC. The variable domain in full, completed from reference TRBV3-1 and TRBJ2-4, reads DTAVSQTPKYLVTQMGNDKSIKCEQNLGHDTMYWYKQDSKKFLKIMFSYNNKELIINETVPNRFSPKSPDKAHLNLHINSLELGDSAVYFCASSQEKSIQYFGAGTRLSVL.

This clonotype showed up many times. One end of the junction is discordant with germline, which a read error may explain. The rearrangement uses TRBV10-3 and TRBJ1-2; 8 bases are a match to TRBD1. This CDR3 has 12 residues. Looked up from germline, CDR1 is ENHRY and CDR2 is SYGVKD. CDR3 in DNA: TGTGCCATCAGTGAGTCAGCAGGGGGCTTCCTCTTC. Amino acids: CAISESAGGFLF.

The chain employs TRBV20-1 and TRBJ1-2, with 8 nucleotides matching TRBD1. V dropped 5 bases and J dropped 6; count of bases not matched to a gene: 8. This CDR3 has 13 residues. CDR1 is DFQATT, CDR2 SNEGSKA, per germline (reference sequence). For the CDR3, the DNA is TGCAGTGCTGAAACCGGGACAGGTGATGGCTACACCTTC. As protein: CSAETGTGDGYTF.

This clonotype was picked up many times. The rearrangement links TRBV6-2 or TRBV6-3 to TRBJ1-1; D perhaps matches TRBD1 (6 bases). The length of the CDR3 is 14 residues. Per the germline V gene, CDR1 is MNHEY and CDR2 is SVGEGT. Trimming took off 6 bases at V and 5 bases at J, with 16 bases between the two ends. The CDR3 sequence: CASRPEGGRTEAFF. CDR3 sequence (DNA): TGTGCCAGCAGACCCGAGGGGGGAAGGACTGAAGCTTTCTTT.